Below, 10 T cell receptor beta chains from the same sample are listed, as sequenced in a study of a mutant IDH1 vaccine in newly diagnosed glioma. Described time point: week 11, during vaccination. Topical imiquimod accompanied each vaccine dose, which consisted of 300 ug of mutant IDH1 20-mer peptide. No antigens are known for them. Measured with immunoSEQ multiplex PCR; TCRdb has only the in-frame clones, and not every one. The table has some 130,000 clones, 80% seen once. The material was PBMCs, obtained from a glioma patient whose treatment included an IDH1 peptide vaccine. Receptors originate from a man aged 35 to 55 with glioma.

This chain joins TRBV29-1 and TRBJ1-3, with D unclear. Trimming took off 8 bases at V and 6 bases at J, with 17 bases between the two ends. Germline loops: CDR1 SQVTM, CDR2 ANQGSEA. This CDR3 contains 13 residues. The CDR3 nucleotides are TGCAGCACGACCGGGATCACTGAAAACACCATATATTTT. This gives the protein CSTTGITENTIYF.

The rearrangement uses TRBV18 and TRBJ2-2, with D tentatively TRBD1 or TRBD2 (5 bases each). CDR3 size: 15 residues. CDR1 and CDR2 (germline): KGHSH, LQKENI. V was shortened by 3 bases and J by 0 bases, with 8 bases between the two germline ends. CDR3 in amino acids: CASSPGDPNTGELFF. Here the CDR3 DNA reads TGTGCCAGCTCACCGGGGGACCCGAACACCGGGGAGCTGTTTTTT.

The V call is TRBV9, the J call TRBJ2-5, with a tentative D call TRBD2 (6 bases). The DNA end lines up better with TRBJ2-7; the J call may be wrong. From germline, CDR1 is SGDLS and CDR2 YYNGEE. This CDR3 has 15 amino acids. The CDR3 region is CASSVTLADTYEQYF. DNA for the CDR3: TGTGCCAGCAGCGTAACACTAGCCGACACCTACGAGCAGTACTTC.

This clone was seen a few times. The V gene is TRBV15, the J gene TRBJ2-2, with D maybe TRBD1 (5 bases). V shed 2 bases and J shed 5 bases, with 6 bases lying between them. The CDR3 spans 13 residues. In germline, CDR1 is LNHNV, CDR2 YYDKDF (reference sequence). The CDR3 DNA sequence: TGTGCCACCAGCAGACAGGGAACCGGGGAGCTGTTTTTT. It codes for CATSRQGTGELFF.

The table lists this clone with a count of one. This sequence joins TRBV28 and TRBJ2-3, with D possibly matching TRBD2 (5 bases). Trimming shortened V by 3 bases and J by 2 bases, and 18 bases separated the two germline ends. From germline, CDR1 is MDHEN and CDR2 SYDVKM. CDR3 length: 17 amino acids. CDR3 residues: CASSLVGGTGNTDTQYF. For the CDR3, the DNA is TGTGCCAGCAGTTTGGTAGGAGGAACGGGGAACACAGATACGCAGTATTTT.

The rearrangement links TRBV7-9 to TRBJ2-7; 8 bases match TRBD2. The CDR3 is made up of 15 amino acids. Unmatched junction bases numbered 6, after V lost 2 bases and J lost 3 bases. Germline V CDR1 and CDR2: SEHNR, FQNEAQ (reference sequence). CDR3 sequence reads: CASSLISGMSYEQYF. CDR3 bases: TGTGCCAGCAGCTTAATTAGCGGGATGAGCTACGAGCAGTACTTC.

The chain combines TRBV30 with TRBJ1-5; possibly TRBD1 for D (5 bases). This CDR3 has 13 amino acids. Trimming left V 1 base short and J 9 bases short, with 13 bases between. The germline gives CDR1 GTSNPN, CDR2 SVGIG (reference sequence). The CDR3 loop is CAWSGQGIGPQHF. In DNA form, the CDR3 reads TGTGCCTGGAGTGGGCAGGGCATTGGGCCCCAGCATTTT.

This chain connects TRBV4-2 to TRBJ1-1; D is possibly TRBD1 (5 bases). Germline CDR1 and CDR2: LGHNA and YNFKEQ. This CDR3 has 13 amino acids. Trimming removed 4 bases from V and 6 bases from J, with 12 bases in between. CDR3 amino acids: CASSRGLGAEAFF. For the CDR3, the DNA is TGTGCCAGCAGCCGGGGCCTAGGGGCTGAAGCTTTCTTT.

The chain joins TRBV7-2 to TRBJ2-5; possibly TRBD1 or TRBD2 for D (5 bases each). The CDR3 totals 14 residues. Germline CDR1 and CDR2: SGHTA and FQGNSA. The germline V and J ends were trimmed by 4 bases and 4 bases, with 13 bases remaining between them. The chain's CDR3 is CASSSLKGRETQYF. The CDR3 DNA is TGTGCCAGCAGCTCTTTGAAGGGGAGAGAGACCCAGTACTTC.

This clone appeared a few times. CDR3 DNA: TGTGCCAGCAGTTTTAGGGTTGGGGGGACACTAGCCAAAAACATTCAGTACTTC. This encodes CASSFRVGGTLAKNIQYF. The genes are TRBV27 and TRBJ2-4; D could derive from TRBD1 or TRBD2 (6 bases each). V was clipped by 3 bases and J by 0 bases, with 18 bases between them. Germline CDR1 MNHEY, CDR2 SMNVEV (reference sequence). CDR3 size: 18 residues.